These 6 T cell receptor beta chains share one sample of origin, sequenced in a study of T cells in tumors after PD-1 blockade. TCRdb keeps only in-frame clones here, not all; method: immunoSEQ multiplex PCR. The table lists some 60,000 clones, about 80% of them singletons. The source was PBMCs, collected before anti-PD-1 treatment. The receptors originated from a human donor with basal cell carcinoma.

The chain combines TRBV19 with TRBJ2-2; 7 nucleotides line up with TRBD1. CDR3 length: 14 amino acids. Per germline, CDR1 LNHDA and CDR2 SQIVND (reference sequence). V shed 4 bases, J shed 7 bases, and the junction held 6 bases outside the gene matches. CDR3 protein: CASSTTGKGGELFF. CDR3 nucleotides: TGTGCCAGTAGTACGACAGGGAAGGGCGGGGAGCTGTTTTTT.

This clone has just one count. J is TRBJ1-4 and V is TRBV2; D ambiguous. Trimming left V 6 bases short and J 8 bases short, with 16 bases between. CDR1 is SNHLY and CDR2 is FYNNEI in the germline V gene. The CDR3 consists of 14 residues. Here the CDR3 reads CASSRENAREKLFF. CDR3 nucleotide sequence: TGTGCCAGCAGCCGGGAAAACGCAAGGGAAAAACTGTTTTTT.

This clone was detected once. The V call is TRBV19, the J call TRBJ1-6; 7 bases match TRBD1. V was clipped by 7 bases and J by 6 bases; unmatched bases: 9. The CDR3 spans 15 residues. Germline V gene sequence: CDR1 LNHDA, CDR2 SQIVND (reference sequence). CDR3 DNA sequence: TGTGCCAGTACTCGATCACAGGGGTCTAATTCACCCCTCCACTTT. Translation gives CASTRSQGSNSPLHF.

The chain couples TRBV19 to TRBJ1-2, with a possible D match to TRBD1 (6 bases). Germline assignment: CDR1 LNHDA and CDR2 SQIVND (reference sequence). Trimming shortened V by 4 bases and J by 4 bases, and 25 bases separated the two germline ends. The CDR3 loop spans 18 amino acids. DNA of the CDR3: TGTGCCAGTAGTACCCGGGTACTAAAGGGTGAAGGGGGCTATGGCTACACCTTC. Translated, it gives CASSTRVLKGEGGYGYTF.

The chain links TRBV19 to TRBJ2-7; D unresolved. Germline assignment: CDR1 LNHDA and CDR2 SQIVND (reference sequence). V lost 3 bases, J lost 3 bases, and 12 bases lay in between. This CDR3 is built from 14 residues. The CDR3: CASSISTVHYEQYF. The CDR3 nucleotides are TGTGCCAGTAGTATTTCGACTGTACACTACGAGCAGTACTTC.

The V and J genes are TRBV2 and TRBJ2-3, with D perhaps TRBD2 (5 bases). Trimming took 1 base from V and 4 from J, leaving 12 bases between them. CDR3 size: 15 residues. Germline V gene data show CDR1 as SNHLY and CDR2 as FYNNEI. DNA of the CDR3: TGTGCCAGCAGTGAAGATCCTAGCTACCCAGATACGCAGTATTTT. This gives the protein CASSEDPSYPDTQYF.